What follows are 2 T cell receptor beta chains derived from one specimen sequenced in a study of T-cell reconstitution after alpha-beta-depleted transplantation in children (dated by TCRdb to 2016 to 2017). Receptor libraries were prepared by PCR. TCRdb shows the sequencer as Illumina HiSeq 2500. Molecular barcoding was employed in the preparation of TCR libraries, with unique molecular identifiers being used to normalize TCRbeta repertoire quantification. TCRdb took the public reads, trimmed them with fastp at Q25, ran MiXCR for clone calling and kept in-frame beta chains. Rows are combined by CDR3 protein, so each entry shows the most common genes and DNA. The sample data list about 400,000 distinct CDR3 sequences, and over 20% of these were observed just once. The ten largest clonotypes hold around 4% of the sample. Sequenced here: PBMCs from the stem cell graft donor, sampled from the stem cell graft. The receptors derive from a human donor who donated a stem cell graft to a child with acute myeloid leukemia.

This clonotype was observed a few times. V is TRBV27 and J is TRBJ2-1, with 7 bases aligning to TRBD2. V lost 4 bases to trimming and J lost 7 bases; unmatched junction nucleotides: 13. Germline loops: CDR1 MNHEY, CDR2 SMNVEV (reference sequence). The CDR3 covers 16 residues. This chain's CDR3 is CASSSSGGDYPNEQFF. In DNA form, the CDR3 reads TGTGCCAGCAGTTCATCGGGGGGAGACTACCCGAATGAGCAGTTCTTC.

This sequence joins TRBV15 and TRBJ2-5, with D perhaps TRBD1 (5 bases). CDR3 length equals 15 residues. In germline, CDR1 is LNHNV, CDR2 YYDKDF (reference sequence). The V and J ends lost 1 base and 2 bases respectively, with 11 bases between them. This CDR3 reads CATSRVGQGQETQYF. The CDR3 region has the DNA TGTGCCACCAGCAGAGTGGGTCAGGGACAAGAGACCCAGTACTTC.